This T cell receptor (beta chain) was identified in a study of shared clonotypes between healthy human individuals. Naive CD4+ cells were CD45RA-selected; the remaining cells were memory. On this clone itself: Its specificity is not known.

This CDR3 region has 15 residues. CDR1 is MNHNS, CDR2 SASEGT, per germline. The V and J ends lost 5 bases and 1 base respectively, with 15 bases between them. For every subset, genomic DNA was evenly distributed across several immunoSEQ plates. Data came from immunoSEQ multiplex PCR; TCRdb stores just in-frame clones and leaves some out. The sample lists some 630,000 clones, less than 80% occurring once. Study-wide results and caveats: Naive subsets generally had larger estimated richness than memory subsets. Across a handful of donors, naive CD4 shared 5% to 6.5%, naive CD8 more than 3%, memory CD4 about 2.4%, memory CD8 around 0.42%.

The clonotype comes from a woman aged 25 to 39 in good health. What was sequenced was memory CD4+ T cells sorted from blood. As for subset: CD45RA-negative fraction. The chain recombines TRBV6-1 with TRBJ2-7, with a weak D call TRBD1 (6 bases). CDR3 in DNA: TGTGCCAGCAGTAGACAGGCGACCCGTTCCTACGAGCAGTACTTC. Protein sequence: CASSRQATRSYEQYF.